Each of the 16 T cell receptor beta chains below was sequenced from the same sample in a study of human T cells and chemical hapten exposure. As for time point: patch test 3, about 24 weeks after DPC sensitization. As to treatment: therapeutic diphenylcyclopropenone sensitization with weekly scalp DPC. Via MiXCR, TCRdb re-called the RACE reads, giving one row per CDR3 protein. The table includes roughly 60,000 distinct CDR3 sequences, 9.5% to 15% detected once. Here the sequenced sample was whole blood, taken in connection with sensitization to the hapten diphenylcyclopropenone (DPC). Every receptor here comes from a man younger than 45 with alopecia areata. Some clones in this sample may be carry-over from other donors' samples.

There are many counts of this clonotype. CDR3 nucleotides: TGTGCCAGCAGTCCCCGGACAGGGCGGAACCTAGAAATTTTCTTT. The encoded protein is CASSPRTGRNLEIFF. The chain has TRBV27 and TRBJ1-1, with TRBD1 matching 8 bases. CDR3 length: 15 residues. J was trimmed by 13 bases and V by 5 bases; bases with no gene match: 18. The germline V gene encodes CDR1 MNHEY and CDR2 SMNVEV (reference sequence).

V is TRBV10-2 and J is TRBJ1-5; D might be TRBD1 (5 bases). The germline V gene has CDR1 WSHSY and CDR2 SAAADI. Trimming removed 0 bases from V and 5 bases from J, with 14 bases in between. This CDR3 is built from 16 residues. The CDR3 nucleotides are TGCGCCAGCAGTGAGTCGGTGGGGGGAATCTATCAGCCCCAGCATTTT. Translating it yields CASSESVGGIYQPQHF.

The chain recombines TRBV5-6 with TRBJ1-5; D is perhaps TRBD1 (5 bases). CDR1 and CDR2 from the germline V gene are SGHDT and YYEEEE. The CDR3 sequence is 13 residues long. V was shortened by 4 bases and J by 7 bases, with 12 bases between the two germline ends. The CDR3 coding sequence is TGTGCCAGCAGCGATGGGACCGACCAGCCCCAGCATTTT. Its protein product is CASSDGTDQPQHF.

The chain couples TRBV20-1 to TRBJ1-4; 9 nucleotides align to TRBD1. This CDR3 comprises 14 residues. J was trimmed by 7 bases and V by 4 bases; bases with no gene match: 7. Germline values: CDR1 DFQATT, CDR2 SNEGSKA (reference sequence). CDR3 region: CSATNRGRGEKLFF. CDR3 nucleotides: TGCAGTGCTACTAACAGGGGGCGAGGTGAAAAACTGTTTTTT.

Ten or more counts support this clonotype. The chain employs TRBV14 and TRBJ2-5; 7 bases match TRBD1. In germline, CDR1 is SGHDN, CDR2 FVKESK. Trimming at V came to 4 bases and at J to 4 bases, leaving 9 bases not matched to a gene. The CDR3 has 15 residues. The CDR3 here is CASSRRQGARETQYF. CDR3 bases: TGTGCCAGCAGCCGAAGACAGGGCGCCCGAGAGACCCAGTACTTC.

The table lists this clonotype with many counts. This chain connects TRBV29-1 to TRBJ1-4; a possible D gene is TRBD1 (5 bases). Trimming pared 5 bases from V and 8 bases from J, leaving 15 bases between. Germline V gene lookup returns CDR1 SQVTM and CDR2 ANQGSEA. This CDR3 region has 13 residues. As DNA, the CDR3 is TGCAGCGTTTCGGCCCAGGGTAGGGAAAAACTGTTTTTT. Translated, it gives CSVSAQGREKLFF.

The chain combines TRBV11-2 with TRBJ2-3, with 12 bases identical to TRBD2. Germline V CDR1 and CDR2: SGHAT, FQNNGV. Germline trimming cut 4 bases from V and 2 bases from J; bases unmatched to any gene: 7. This CDR3 is 17 amino acids long. The CDR3 here is CASSSSGGALNTDTQYF. CDR3 DNA sequence: TGTGCCAGCAGCTCTAGCGGGGGGGCCCTTAACACAGATACGCAGTATTTT. The whole variable domain, remainder taken from reference TRBV11-2 and TRBJ2-3, is EAGVAQSPRYKIIEKRQSVAFWCNPISGHATLYWYQQILGQGPKLLIQFQNNGVVDDSQLPKDRFSAERLKGVDSTLKIQPAKLEDSAVYLCASSSSGGALNTDTQYFGPGTRLTVL.

The CDR3: CASSYRAGNTGELFF. The CDR3 DNA is TGTGCCAGCAGCTACAGGGCCGGGAACACCGGGGAGCTGTTTTTT. The V gene is TRBV27, the J gene TRBJ2-2; TRBD1 is a possible D gene (6 bases). The CDR3 contains 15 residues. CDR1 MNHEY and CDR2 SMNVEV come from the germline V gene (reference sequence). V shed 6 bases and J shed 1 base, with 12 bases lying between them.

This clonotype has more than one count but fewer than ten. The chain uses TRBV7-2 and TRBJ1-5; D is perhaps TRBD1 (5 bases). Germline V CDR1 and CDR2: SGHTA, FQGNSA. The CDR3 runs to 15 residues. V was pared by 5 bases and J by 5 bases, with 16 bases between. The CDR3 nucleotides read TGTGCCAGCAGCCCACTAGGGGCTATCCATCAGCCCCAGCATTTT. It codes for CASSPLGAIHQPQHF.

This clonotype was seen many times. The rearrangement uses TRBV12-3 or TRBV12-4 and TRBJ1-5, with TRBD1 matching 7 bases. The CDR3 is 15 residues long. After removal of 6 bases from V and 0 bases from J, the junction contained 5 bases not matched to a gene. The CDR3, as DNA: TGTGCCAGCAGCCTAGGGGGCCATAGCAATCAGCCCCAGCATTTT. Translated, it gives CASSLGGHSNQPQHF.

At least ten counts were recorded for this clonotype. The J gene is TRBJ1-5, the V gene TRBV6-1, with TRBD1 matching over 7 bases. V gave up 6 bases and J gave up 1 base; unmatched junction bases: 6. The germline V gene encodes CDR1 MNHNS and CDR2 SASEGT. The CDR3 sequence is 15 residues long. The CDR3: CASRKQGSSNQPQHF. DNA of the CDR3: TGTGCCAGCAGGAAACAGGGGTCGAGCAATCAGCCCCAGCATTTT.

This rearrangement joins TRBV11-1 to TRBJ1-5; the match to TRBD1 covers 9 bases. The CDR3 has 13 residues. The germline V gene has CDR1 SGHAT and CDR2 FQDESV (reference sequence). Losses at the gene ends were 5 bases for V and 10 bases for J; bases not matched to a gene: 6. The CDR3 loop is CASSRTGASPQHF. The CDR3 nucleotides read TGTGCCAGCAGCCGGACAGGGGCGTCACCCCAGCATTTT.

This clonotype was seen a few times. This chain joins TRBV7-2 and TRBJ2-1; D remains unclear. V shed 5 bases and J shed 8 bases, with 10 bases lying between them. The CDR3 runs 12 residues. From germline, CDR1 is SGHTA and CDR2 FQGNSA. The CDR3 coding sequence is TGTGCCAGCAGCCTTACCGGGCATGAGCAGTTCTTC. Translated: CASSLTGHEQFF.

The sample holds many counts of this clonotype. The chain is built from TRBV7-9 and TRBJ1-1, with TRBD1 matching over 11 bases. Germline V gene data show CDR1 as SEHNR and CDR2 as FQNEAQ (reference sequence). The CDR3 totals 15 residues. After removal of 6 bases from V and 5 bases from J, the junction contained 8 bases not matched to a gene. CDR3 coding DNA: TGTGCCAGCAGTTCGGCGGGGACAGGGGGTACTGAAGCTTTCTTT. Protein sequence: CASSSAGTGGTEAFF.

Ten or more counts support this clonotype. This chain connects TRBV14 to TRBJ2-3; weak D call: TRBD2 (5 bases). V was shortened by 1 base and J by 7 bases, with 15 bases between the two germline ends. The CDR3 covers 15 residues. CDR1 SGHDN and CDR2 FVKESK come from the germline V gene. CDR3 amino acids: CASSQVPTGWNTQYF. The CDR3 coding sequence is TGTGCCAGCAGCCAAGTACCTACGGGATGGAATACGCAGTATTTT.

In its sample, this clonotype was seen once. V and J are TRBV28 and TRBJ2-1; D not resolved. Trimming took off 4 bases at V and 8 bases at J, with 6 bases between the two ends. CDR3 size: 11 residues. Germline lookup yields CDR1 MDHEN and CDR2 SYDVKM. CDR3 amino acids: CASSWADEQFF. The CDR3 DNA reads TGTGCCAGCAGTTGGGCGGATGAGCAGTTCTTC.